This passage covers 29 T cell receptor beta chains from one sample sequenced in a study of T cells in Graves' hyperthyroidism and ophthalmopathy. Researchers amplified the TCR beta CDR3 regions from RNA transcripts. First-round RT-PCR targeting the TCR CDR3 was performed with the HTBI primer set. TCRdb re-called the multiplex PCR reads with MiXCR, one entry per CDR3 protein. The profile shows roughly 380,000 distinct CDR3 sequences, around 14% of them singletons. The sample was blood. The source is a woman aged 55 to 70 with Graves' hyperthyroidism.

Written as DNA, the CDR3 is TGTGCCAGCAGCTTCCACAGGGGCAACTATGGCTACACCTTC. Protein: CASSFHRGNYGYTF. The chain combines TRBV11-3 with TRBJ1-2; the match to TRBD1 covers 7 bases. Germline V gene lookup returns CDR1 SGHNT and CDR2 YENEEA. V was pared by 3 bases and J by 2 bases, with 3 bases of the junction left unmatched. The CDR3 sequence is 14 residues long.

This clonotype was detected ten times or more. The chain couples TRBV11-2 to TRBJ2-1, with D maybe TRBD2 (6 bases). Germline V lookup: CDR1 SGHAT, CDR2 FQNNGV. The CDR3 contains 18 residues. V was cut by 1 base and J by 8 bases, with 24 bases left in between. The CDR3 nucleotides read TGTGCCAGCAGCTTAGCGCCGGGTTGGCGGGACGACGGCCATGAGCAGTTCTTC. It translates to CASSLAPGWRDDGHEQFF.

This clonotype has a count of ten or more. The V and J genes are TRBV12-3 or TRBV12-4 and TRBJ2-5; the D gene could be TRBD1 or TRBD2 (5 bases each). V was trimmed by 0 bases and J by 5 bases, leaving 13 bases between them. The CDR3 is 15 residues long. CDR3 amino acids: CASSLALGPGETQYF. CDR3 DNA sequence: TGTGCCAGCAGTTTAGCGCTGGGGCCGGGGGAGACCCAGTACTTC.

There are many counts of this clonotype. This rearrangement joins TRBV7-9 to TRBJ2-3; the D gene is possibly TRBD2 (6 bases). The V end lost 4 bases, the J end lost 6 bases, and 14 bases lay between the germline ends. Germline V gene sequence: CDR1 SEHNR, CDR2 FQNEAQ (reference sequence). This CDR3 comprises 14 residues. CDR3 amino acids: CASSWGEREDTQYF. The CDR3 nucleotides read TGTGCCAGCAGCTGGGGGGAAAGGGAGGATACGCAGTATTTT.

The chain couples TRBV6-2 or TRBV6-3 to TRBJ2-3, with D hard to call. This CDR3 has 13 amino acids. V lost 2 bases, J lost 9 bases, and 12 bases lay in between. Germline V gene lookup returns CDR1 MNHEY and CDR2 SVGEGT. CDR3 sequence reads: CASSYVGRSTQYF. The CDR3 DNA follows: TGTGCCAGCAGTTACGTAGGCAGATCGACGCAGTATTTT.

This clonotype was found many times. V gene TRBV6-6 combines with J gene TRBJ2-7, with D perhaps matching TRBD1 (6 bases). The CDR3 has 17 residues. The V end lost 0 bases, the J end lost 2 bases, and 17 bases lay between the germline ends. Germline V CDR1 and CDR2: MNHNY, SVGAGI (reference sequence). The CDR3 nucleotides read TGTGCCAGCAGTTACTCTGGGTTGCAGGGGATACCCTACGAGCAGTACTTC. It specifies CASSYSGLQGIPYEQYF.

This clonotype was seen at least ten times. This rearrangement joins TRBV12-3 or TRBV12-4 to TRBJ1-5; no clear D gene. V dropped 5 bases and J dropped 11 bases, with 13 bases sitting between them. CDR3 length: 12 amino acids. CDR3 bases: TGTGCCAGCAGTATACTCTTTCGGACCCAGCATTTT. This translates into CASSILFRTQHF.

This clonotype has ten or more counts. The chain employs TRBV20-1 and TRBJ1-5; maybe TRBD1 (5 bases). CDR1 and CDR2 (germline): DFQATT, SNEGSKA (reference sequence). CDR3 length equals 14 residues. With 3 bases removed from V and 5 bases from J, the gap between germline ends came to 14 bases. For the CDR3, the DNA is TGCAGTGCTAGTCCCCCGATGGGGGATCAGCCCCAGCATTTT. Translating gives CSASPPMGDQPQHF.

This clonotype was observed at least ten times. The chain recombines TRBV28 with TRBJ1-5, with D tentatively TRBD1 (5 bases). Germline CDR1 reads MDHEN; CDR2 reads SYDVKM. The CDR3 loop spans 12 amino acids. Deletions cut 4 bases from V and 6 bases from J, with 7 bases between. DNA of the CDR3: TGTGCCAGCAGTTCAGGGATTCAGCCCCAGCATTTT. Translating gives CASSSGIQPQHF.

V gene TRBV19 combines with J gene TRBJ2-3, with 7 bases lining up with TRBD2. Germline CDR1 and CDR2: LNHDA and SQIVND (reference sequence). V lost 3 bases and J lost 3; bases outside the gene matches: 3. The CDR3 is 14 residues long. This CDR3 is CASSMRRGTDTQYF. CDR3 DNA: TGTGCCAGTAGTATGCGGCGGGGGACAGATACGCAGTATTTT.

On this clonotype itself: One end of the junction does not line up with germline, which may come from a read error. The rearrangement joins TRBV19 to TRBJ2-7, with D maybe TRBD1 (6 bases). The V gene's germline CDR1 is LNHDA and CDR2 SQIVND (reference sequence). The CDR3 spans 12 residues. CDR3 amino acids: CASSIQGYGQYF. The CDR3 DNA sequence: TGTGCCAGTAGTATTCAGGGGTACGGGCAGTACTTC.

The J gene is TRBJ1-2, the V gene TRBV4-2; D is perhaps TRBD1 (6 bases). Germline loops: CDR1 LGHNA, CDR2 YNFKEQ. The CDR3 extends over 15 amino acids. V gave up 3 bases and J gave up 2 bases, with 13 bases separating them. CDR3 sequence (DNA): TGTGCCAGCAGCCAGGGGGCGCCTATGAACTATGGCTACACCTTC. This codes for CASSQGAPMNYGYTF.

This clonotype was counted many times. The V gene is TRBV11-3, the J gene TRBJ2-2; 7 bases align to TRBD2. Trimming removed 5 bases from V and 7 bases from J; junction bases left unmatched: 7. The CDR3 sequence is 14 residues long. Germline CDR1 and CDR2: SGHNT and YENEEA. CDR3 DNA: TGTGCCAGCAGCCGACTAGCCATCAGCGGGGAGCTGTTTTTT. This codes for CASSRLAISGELFF.

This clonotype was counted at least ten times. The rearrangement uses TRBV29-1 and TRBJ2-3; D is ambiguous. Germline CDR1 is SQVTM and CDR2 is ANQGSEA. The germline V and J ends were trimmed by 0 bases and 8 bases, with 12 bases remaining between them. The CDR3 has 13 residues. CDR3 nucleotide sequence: TGCAGCGTTGAAGAGCGTCAGCCATCTACGCAGTATTTT. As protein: CSVEERQPSTQYF.

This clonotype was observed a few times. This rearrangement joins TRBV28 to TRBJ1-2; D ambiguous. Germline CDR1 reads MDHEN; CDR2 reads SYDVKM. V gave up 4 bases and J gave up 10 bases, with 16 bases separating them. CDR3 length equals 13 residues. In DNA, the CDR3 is TGTGCCAGCAGTTCGGACGGACCTTACATCTACACCTTC. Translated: CASSSDGPYIYTF.

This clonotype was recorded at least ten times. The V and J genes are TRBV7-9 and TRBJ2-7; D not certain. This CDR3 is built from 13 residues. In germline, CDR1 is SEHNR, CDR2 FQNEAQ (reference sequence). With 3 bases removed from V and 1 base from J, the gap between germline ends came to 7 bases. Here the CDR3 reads CASSFTESYEQYF. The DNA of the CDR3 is TGTGCCAGCAGCTTTACCGAGTCCTACGAGCAGTACTTC.

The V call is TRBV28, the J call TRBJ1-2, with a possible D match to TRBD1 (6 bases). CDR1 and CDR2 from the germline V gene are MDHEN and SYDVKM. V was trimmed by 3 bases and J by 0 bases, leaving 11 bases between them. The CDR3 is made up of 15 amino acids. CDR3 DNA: TGTGCCAGCAGTTTTTGGGCAGGGGCTAACTATGGCTACACCTTC. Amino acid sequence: CASSFWAGANYGYTF.

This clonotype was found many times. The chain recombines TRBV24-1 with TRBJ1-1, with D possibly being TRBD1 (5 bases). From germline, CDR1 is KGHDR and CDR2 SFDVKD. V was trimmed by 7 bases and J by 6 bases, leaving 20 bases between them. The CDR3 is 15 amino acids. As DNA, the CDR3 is TGTGCCACCAGACTATATACGGGGGGTATCCCTGAAGCTTTCTTT. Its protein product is CATRLYTGGIPEAFF.

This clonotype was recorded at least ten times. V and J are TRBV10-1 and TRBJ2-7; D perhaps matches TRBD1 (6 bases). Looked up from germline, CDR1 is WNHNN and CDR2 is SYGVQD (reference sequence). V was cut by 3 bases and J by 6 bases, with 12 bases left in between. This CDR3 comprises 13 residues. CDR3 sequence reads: CASSEQGTVEQYF. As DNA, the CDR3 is TGCGCCAGCAGTGAACAGGGTACAGTCGAGCAGTACTTC.

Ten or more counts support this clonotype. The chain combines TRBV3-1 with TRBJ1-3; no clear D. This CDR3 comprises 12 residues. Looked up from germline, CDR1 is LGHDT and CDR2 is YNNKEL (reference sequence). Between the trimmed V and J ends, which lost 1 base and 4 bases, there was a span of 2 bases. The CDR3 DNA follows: TGTGCCAGCAGCCAAGCCGGAAACACCATATATTTT. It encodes CASSQAGNTIYF.

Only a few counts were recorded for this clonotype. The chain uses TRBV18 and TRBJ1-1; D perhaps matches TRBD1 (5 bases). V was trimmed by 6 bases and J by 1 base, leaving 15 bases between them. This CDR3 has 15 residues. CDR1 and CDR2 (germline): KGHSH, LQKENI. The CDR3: CASSSDRGGNTEAFF. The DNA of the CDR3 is TGTGCCAGCTCCTCAGATAGGGGAGGGAACACTGAAGCTTTCTTT.

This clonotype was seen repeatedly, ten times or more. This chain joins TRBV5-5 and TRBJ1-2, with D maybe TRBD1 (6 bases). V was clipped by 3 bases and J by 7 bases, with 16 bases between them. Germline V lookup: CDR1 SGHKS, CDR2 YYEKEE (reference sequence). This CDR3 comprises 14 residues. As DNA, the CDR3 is TGTGCCAGCAGCTCCGGGACAAACGAACGTGGCTACACCTTC. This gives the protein CASSSGTNERGYTF.

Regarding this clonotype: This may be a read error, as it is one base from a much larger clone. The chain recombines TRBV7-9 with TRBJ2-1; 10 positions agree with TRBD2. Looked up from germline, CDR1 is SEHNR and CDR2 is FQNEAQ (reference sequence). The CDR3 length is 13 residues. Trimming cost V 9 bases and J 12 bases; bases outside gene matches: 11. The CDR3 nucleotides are TGTGCCAGTTTACTAGCGGGGCCCCTTGGGCAGTTCTTC. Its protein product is CASLLAGPLGQFF.

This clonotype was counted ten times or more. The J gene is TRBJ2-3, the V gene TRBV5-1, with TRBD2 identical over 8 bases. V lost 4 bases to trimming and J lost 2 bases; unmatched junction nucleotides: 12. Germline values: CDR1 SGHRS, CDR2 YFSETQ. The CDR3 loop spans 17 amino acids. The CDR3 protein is CASSPVGIAGYTDTQYF. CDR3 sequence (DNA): TGCGCCAGCAGCCCTGTTGGAATAGCGGGATACACAGATACGCAGTATTTT.

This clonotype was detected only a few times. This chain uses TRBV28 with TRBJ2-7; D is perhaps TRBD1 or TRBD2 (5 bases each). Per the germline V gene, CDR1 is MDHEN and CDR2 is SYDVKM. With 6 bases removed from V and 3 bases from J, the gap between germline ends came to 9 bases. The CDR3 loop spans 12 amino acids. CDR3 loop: CASRGTRYEQYF. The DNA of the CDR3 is TGTGCCAGCAGAGGGACCCGCTACGAGCAGTACTTC. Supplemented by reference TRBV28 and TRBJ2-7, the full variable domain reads DVKVTQSSRYLVKRTGEKVFLECVQDMDHENMFWYRQDPGLGLRLIYFSYDVKMKEKGDIPEGYSVSREKKERFSLILESASTNQTSMYLCASRGTRYEQYFGPGTRLTVT.

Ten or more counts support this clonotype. CDR3 sequence reads: CASSLGDSYEQYF. CDR3 nucleotides: TGTGCCAGCAGTTTAGGGGACAGCTACGAGCAGTACTTC. The V gene is TRBV28, the J gene TRBJ2-7; 7 nucleotides match TRBD1. V lost 2 bases and J lost 3; bases outside the gene matches: 1. The CDR3 totals 13 residues. Germline CDR1 reads MDHEN; CDR2 reads SYDVKM.

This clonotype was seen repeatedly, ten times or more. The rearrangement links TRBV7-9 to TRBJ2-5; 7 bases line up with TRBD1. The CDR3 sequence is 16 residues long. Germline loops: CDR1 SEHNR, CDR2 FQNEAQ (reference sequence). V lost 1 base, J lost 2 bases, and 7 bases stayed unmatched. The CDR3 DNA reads TGTGCCAGCAGCTTAGAAGGGGGCCGAGGACAAGAGACCCAGTACTTC. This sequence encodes CASSLEGGRGQETQYF.

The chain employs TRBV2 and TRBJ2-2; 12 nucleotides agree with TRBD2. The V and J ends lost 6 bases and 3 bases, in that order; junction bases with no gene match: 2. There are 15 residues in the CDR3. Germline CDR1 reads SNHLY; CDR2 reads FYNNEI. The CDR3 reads CASRRLAGDTGELFF. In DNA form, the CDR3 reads TGTGCCAGCAGACGACTAGCGGGGGACACCGGGGAGCTGTTTTTT.

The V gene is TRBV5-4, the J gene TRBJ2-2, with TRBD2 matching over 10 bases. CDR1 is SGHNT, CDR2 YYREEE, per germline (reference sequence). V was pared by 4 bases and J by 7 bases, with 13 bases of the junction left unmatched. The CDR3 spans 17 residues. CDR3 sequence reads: CASSPGRAGGYFGELFF. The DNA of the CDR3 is TGTGCCAGCAGCCCCGGCCGAGCGGGAGGGTATTTCGGGGAGCTGTTTTTT.